This note documents a single T cell receptor beta chain sequence. This sample was included in a study of blood T cell repertoires in COVID-19. Study-level information: Samples came from the United States, Italy and Spain, spanning acute and convalescent COVID-19. The cDNA or gDNA used as material had been derived from T cells, B-cell-depleted T cells, or PBMCs.

The CDR3 extends over 14 amino acids. Looked up from germline, CDR1 is SGHRS and CDR2 is YFSETQ. The germline V and J ends were trimmed by 2 bases and 7 bases, with 12 bases remaining between them. In the source study's methods: Cell counts per sample came from amplifying reference gene primers. The repertoire was sequenced with immunoSEQ multiplex PCR; TCRdb's copy has only in-frame clones and lacks some. Clone size and V and J calls were adopted from that table, with D and trimming inferred from the DNA. The sample records over 120,000 clones, more than 70% being singletons. The chain joins TRBV5-1 to TRBJ2-2; weak D call: TRBD1 (6 bases). Material: peripheral blood. The TCR comes from a human donor in a cohort sampled during active COVID-19. Here the CDR3 reads CASSFGTGFGELFF. CDR3 DNA: TGCGCCAGCAGCTTTGGAACAGGGTTCGGGGAGCTGTTTTTT. Looking up the rest from reference TRBV5-1 and TRBJ2-2 gives the full variable domain: KAGVTQTPRYLIKTRGQQVTLSCSPISGHRSVSWYQQTPGQGLQFLFEYFSETQRNKGNFPGRFSGRQFSNSRSEMNVSTLELGDSALYLCASSFGTGFGELFFGEGSRLTVL.